This TCR beta chain was documented in a study of graft-versus-host responses after intestinal transplantation. Whole-study findings and limits: HvG clone declines early post-transplant were associated with peak circulating GvH levels. GvH clones detected in recipient marrow included some appearing first in ileum or blood.

The CDR3 is made up of 13 amino acids. In germline, CDR1 is GTSNPN, CDR2 SVGIG (reference sequence). The ends were cut back, 2 bases at V and 1 base at J, with 8 bases in the middle. Sequencing used immunoSEQ multiplex PCR; TCRdb keeps in-frame clones, though not all of them. The sample lists under 55,000 clones, over 75% seen once, with under 4.5% in the top ten. This clone occurred a few times. Its antigen is not known. This specimen consisted of PBMCs, obtained 524 days after transplant. The chain employs TRBV30 and TRBJ1-1; maybe TRBD1 (5 bases). The receptor was derived from a human patient who received an intestinal transplant, so some T cells may come from the graft donor. CDR3 DNA: TGTGCCTGGAGTAAGGGGACGAACACTGAAGCTTTCTTT. This sequence encodes CAWSKGTNTEAFF.